The 25 T cell receptor beta chains in this list originate from one sample, sequenced in a study of OX40 agonist ivuxolimab in advanced cancers. Method: immunoSEQ multiplex PCR; TCRdb's copy keeps in-frame clones and lacks some. The repertoire holds about 69,000 clones, with roughly 87% as singletons. The sequencing used CD4+ or CD8+ T cells sorted from blood, collected in a trial of the OX40 agonist ivuxolimab. These receptors were obtained from an adult with an advanced solid tumor such as melanoma, head and neck, liver or kidney cancer.

CDR3 loop: CASSVRTGGVYEQYF. CDR3 sequence (DNA): TGTGCCAGCAGCGTACGGACGGGGGGGGTCTACGAGCAGTACTTC. The chain is built from TRBV9 and TRBJ2-7, with 8 positions matching TRBD2. With V trimmed by 1 base and J by 3 bases, 6 bases remained unmatched. The CDR3 is 15 residues long. The V gene's germline CDR1 is SGDLS and CDR2 YYNGEE.

The chain is built from TRBV5-3 and TRBJ1-4; weak D call: TRBD1 (5 bases). TRBV5-3 counts as an open reading frame of uncertain function. This CDR3 spans 14 amino acids. V lost 6 bases to trimming and J lost 6 bases, with 15 bases between them. The CDR3 bases are TGTGCCAGAACCTTCGGGGGGATCGATGAAAAACTGTTTTTT. Translating it yields CARTFGGIDEKLFF.

This chain joins TRBV6-1 and TRBJ1-4, with D unclear. The V end was cut by 8 bases, the J end by 0 bases, with 13 bases between. There are 15 residues in the CDR3. The germline gives CDR1 MNHNS, CDR2 SASEGT. CDR3: CASCPYTATNEKLFF. Written as DNA, the CDR3 is TGTGCCAGCTGCCCCTACACCGCAACTAATGAAAAACTGTTTTTT.

This clone was found a few times. The rearrangement links TRBV6-5 to TRBJ1-1; unclear D gene. V gave up 0 bases and J gave up 0 bases, with 8 bases separating them. The CDR3 consists of 15 residues. Germline CDR1 and CDR2: MNHEY and SVGAGI. CDR3 nucleotides: TGTGCCAGCAGTTACTCGAAGACGTTGAACACTGAAGCTTTCTTT. Residues: CASSYSKTLNTEAFF.

This clone has more than one count but fewer than ten. The gene calls are TRBV28 and TRBJ1-5; D unclear. Trimming left V 6 bases short and J 2 bases short, with 8 bases between. This CDR3 is built from 13 residues. Germline-derived CDR1 and CDR2 are MDHEN and SYDVKM. DNA of the CDR3: TGTGCCAGCAGCCACCGAGGCAATCAGCCCCAGCATTTT. Protein sequence: CASSHRGNQPQHF.

CDR3: CATLFGTDSYNSPLHF. DNA for the CDR3: TGTGCCACCTTGTTCGGGACAGACTCCTATAATTCACCCCTCCACTTT. J is TRBJ1-6 and V is TRBV15; 7 bases are shared with TRBD1. The CDR3 covers 16 residues. V was pared by 8 bases and J by 0 bases, with 7 bases of the junction left unmatched. The germline V gene encodes CDR1 LNHNV and CDR2 YYDKDF (reference sequence).

This chain links TRBV5-6 with TRBJ2-1, with D unclear. V lost 0 bases, J lost 8 bases, and 6 bases lay in between. Germline loops: CDR1 SGHDT, CDR2 YYEEEE. CDR3 size: 12 residues. CDR3 DNA: TGTGCCAGCAGCTTGGCCATCGATGAGCAGTTCTTC. It codes for CASSLAIDEQFF. Full variable domain (outside the CDR3, taken from reference TRBV5-6 and TRBJ2-1): DAGVTQSPTHLIKTRGQQVTLRCSPKSGHDTVSWYQQALGQGPQFIFQYYEEEERQRGNFPDRFSGHQFPNYSSELNVNALLLGDSALYLCASSLAIDEQFFGPGTRLTVL.

The chain employs TRBV6-5 and TRBJ2-1; D is unresolved. Trimming took off 7 bases at V and 0 bases at J, with 10 bases between the two ends. The germline CDR1 and CDR2 sequences are MNHEY and SVGAGI. The CDR3 consists of 14 residues. The CDR3 is CASKRVNSYNEQFF. DNA of the CDR3: TGTGCCAGCAAAAGGGTTAACTCCTACAATGAGCAGTTCTTC.

This clone was seen only a few times. The chain carries TRBV18 and TRBJ1-3, with D possibly TRBD1 on 5 matching bases. With 6 bases removed from V and 7 bases from J, the gap between germline ends came to 13 bases. The V gene's germline CDR1 is KGHSH and CDR2 LQKENI. The CDR3 totals 13 residues. The CDR3, as DNA: TGTGCCAGCTCGCCATCCAGGGAGAACACCATATATTTT. Translation: CASSPSRENTIYF.

The chain employs TRBV7-2 and TRBJ1-2, with 9 nucleotides matching TRBD1. The CDR3 runs to 15 residues. Trimming took 5 bases from V and 5 from J; bases not matched to a gene: 9. The V gene's germline CDR1 is SGHTA and CDR2 FQGNSA. The CDR3 nucleotides are TGTGCCAGCAGCCAAGGACAGGGGTTGGGGTATGGCTACACCTTC. It yields the protein CASSQGQGLGYGYTF.

This chain links TRBV10-3 with TRBJ2-1, with 9 bases matching TRBD2. This CDR3 region has 13 residues. Trimming at V came to 6 bases and at J to 9 bases, leaving 6 bases not matched to a gene. Germline CDR1 and CDR2: ENHRY and SYGVKD. CDR3 protein: CAIRPGLASEQFF. CDR3 DNA sequence: TGTGCCATCAGGCCGGGACTAGCCAGTGAGCAGTTCTTC.

The chain combines TRBV28 with TRBJ2-5; TRBD2 agrees at 9 bases. Germline CDR1 and CDR2: MDHEN and SYDVKM. V was clipped by 4 bases and J by 4 bases; unmatched bases: 13. CDR3 length: 17 amino acids. CDR3 protein: CASSSPGGSGSRETQYF. The CDR3 nucleotides read TGTGCCAGCAGTTCCCCGGGGGGTAGCGGGAGTAGAGAGACCCAGTACTTC.

V and J are TRBV5-1 and TRBJ2-7; D not certain. CDR3 length equals 12 residues. Deletions cut 0 bases from V and 6 bases from J, with 7 bases between. Germline CDR1 and CDR2: SGHRS and YFSETQ. CDR3 DNA sequence: TGCGCCAGCAGCTTGGACCCCATCGAGCAGTACTTC. Amino acid sequence: CASSLDPIEQYF.

This clone came up a few times. The chain is built from TRBV6-5 and TRBJ2-1; 9 nucleotides match TRBD2. The CDR3 totals 15 residues. CDR1 is MNHEY and CDR2 is SVGAGI in the germline V gene. The ends lost 6 bases at V and 4 bases at J; junction bases unmatched: 7. Here the CDR3 reads CASSYSTSGYNEQFF. The CDR3 DNA sequence: TGTGCCAGCAGCTATTCGACTAGCGGATACAATGAGCAGTTCTTC.

As concerns this clone: A single base separates this from a much larger clone, so it may be a read error. Other DNA sequences in this sample translate to the same CDR3. V gene TRBV27 combines with J gene TRBJ2-7; TRBD2 matches at 8 bases. The CDR3 is made up of 14 amino acids. In germline, CDR1 is MNHEY, CDR2 SMNVEV (reference sequence). The CDR3 DNA is TGTGCCAGCAGTCCTCGGGGGGGTTGGGACGAACAGTACTTC. Translating it yields CASSPRGGWDEQYF.

In this sample, this clone turned up once. V usage is TRBV18 and J usage is TRBJ2-1; D tentatively fits TRBD1 or TRBD2 (7 bases each). The CDR3 is made up of 14 amino acids. Trimming pared 5 bases from V and 8 bases from J, leaving 16 bases between. Per germline, CDR1 KGHSH and CDR2 LQKENI. CDR3 residues: CASSTQGRVDEQFF. The CDR3 bases are TGTGCCAGCTCAACACAGGGGAGGGTCGATGAGCAGTTCTTC.

The chain uses TRBV2 and TRBJ2-7; D perhaps matches TRBD1 (6 bases). The germline CDR1 and CDR2 sequences are SNHLY and FYNNEI. V lost 4 bases, J lost 2 bases, and 12 bases lay in between. The CDR3 is made up of 14 amino acids. The CDR3 sequence is CASSVGQLPYEQYF. Here the CDR3 DNA reads TGTGCCAGCAGTGTCGGACAGCTGCCCTACGAGCAGTACTTC.

This clone was seen just once. The gene calls are TRBV7-9 and TRBJ1-2; D gene ambiguous. Germline V gene sequence: CDR1 SEHNR, CDR2 FQNEAQ (reference sequence). V was pared by 2 bases and J by 2 bases, with 6 bases between. This CDR3 is 13 amino acids long. The CDR3 region is CASSLYSNYGYTF. CDR3 sequence (DNA): TGTGCCAGCAGCTTATACAGCAACTATGGCTACACCTTC.

This clone showed up just once. The chain recombines TRBV6-6 with TRBJ1-5; D is unclear. V lost 2 bases, J lost 0 bases, and 8 bases lay in between. CDR1 is MNHNY and CDR2 is SVGAGI in the germline V gene (reference sequence). The CDR3 spans 15 residues. The CDR3 DNA follows: TGTGCCAGCAGTTACGATGGTATTAGCAATCAGCCCCAGCATTTT. Its translation is CASSYDGISNQPQHF.

This chain links TRBV18 with TRBJ2-7; D is undetermined. In germline, CDR1 is KGHSH, CDR2 LQKENI. The V end was cut by 0 bases, the J end by 0 bases, with 12 bases between. The CDR3 runs to 16 residues. Written as DNA, the CDR3 is TGTGCCAGCTCACCACCGATCCCGATATTCTCCTACGAGCAGTACTTC. Amino acids: CASSPPIPIFSYEQYF.

This chain joins TRBV6-5 and TRBJ1-1; possibly TRBD1 for D (5 bases). The V gene lost 2 bases and the J gene lost 11 bases, with 18 bases spanning the gap. CDR3 size: 14 residues. Germline values: CDR1 MNHEY, CDR2 SVGAGI. Written as DNA, the CDR3 is TGTGCCAGCAGTTACACTGGGGGGACGGGCAACGCTTTCTTT. This gives the protein CASSYTGGTGNAFF.

The chain recombines TRBV5-4 with TRBJ1-4; tentatively, D is TRBD1 (6 bases). Deletions cut 4 bases from V and 8 bases from J, with 21 bases between. The CDR3 has 16 residues. Germline lookup yields CDR1 SGHNT and CDR2 YYREEE (reference sequence). CDR3 coding DNA: TGTGCCAGCAGCCAGACGCCCGGACAGTCCTCCGAAAAACTGTTTTTT. This encodes CASSQTPGQSSEKLFF.

The rearrangement links TRBV9 to TRBJ1-6; D perhaps matches TRBD1 (5 bases). CDR1 is SGDLS, CDR2 YYNGEE, per germline. The CDR3 has 18 residues. V lost 1 base, J lost 7 bases, and 21 bases lay in between. CDR3 nucleotides: TGTGCCAGCAGCGTAATCGATTGGGGACCCACAACAAATTCACCCCTCCACTTT. This encodes CASSVIDWGPTTNSPLHF.

This clone was counted only a few times. The J gene is TRBJ2-7, the V gene TRBV5-6; D might be TRBD1 (6 bases). This CDR3 is built from 16 residues. V gave up 4 bases and J gave up 6 bases, with 23 bases separating them. From germline, CDR1 is SGHDT and CDR2 YYEEEE. DNA of the CDR3: TGTGCCAGCAGCAATCAGATACAGGGTCCCCGTCGCGAGCAGTACTTC. This codes for CASSNQIQGPRREQYF.

The chain has TRBV5-1 and TRBJ2-5; 7 positions match TRBD2. CDR3 length: 14 residues. CDR1 and CDR2 (germline): SGHRS, YFSETQ. V dropped 0 bases and J dropped 1; count of bases not matched to a gene: 0. In DNA form, the CDR3 reads TGCGCCAGCAGCTTGGGCGGGGGCCAAGAGACCCAGTACTTC. Protein: CASSLGGGQETQYF.